This TCR beta chain came from a study of cytomegalovirus exposure and HLA in healthy donors (dated by TCRdb to 2017 to 2019). With respect to the entire study: In an earlier analysis of under 600 of the donors, 276 Gb of sequence data and some 100 million unique TCR beta sequences from about 179 million T cells were reported. Roughly 320 gigabases of sequencing data and roughly 81 million unique TCR sequences made up an early release that covered fewer than 650 HLA-typed donors. The genetic ancestry cluster associated with self-reported Caucasian donors included 81% of the roughly 360 genotyped donors. The study was designed to test whether signatures of past pathogen exposure could be identified by cataloging public T cell receptors. Using immunosequencing, the study profiled T cell repertoires from 666 subjects and related those repertoires to cytomegalovirus serostatus. Besides the first cohort of under 700 subjects, a separate validation cohort made up of about 120 different subjects was used. To predict cytomegalovirus infection status, the study combined high-throughput TCR immunosequencing, statistical association of individual TCRs with disease status, and machine learning. A later analysis re-examined previously published TCR beta repertoires from 610 or so donors and added high-resolution HLA genotyping to investigate patterns of TCR occurrence. In the later analysis, no new phenotypic data were used to find candidate immune exposures; instead, reliance was placed on TCR beta sequences and their occurrence across donors. In an earlier analysis of 500 to 650 of the donors, high-throughput TCR beta sequencing was used to judge whether each TCR beta V gene segment behaved as functional or pseudogenic. Donor age, sex, ethnicity and CMV serostatus were compiled alongside the repertoire data. A later genetic analysis used genome-wide SNP genotypes for about 60% of the roughly 670 donors, treating that subset as a discovery cohort. Every repertoire in the discovery cohort had been generated on one and the same sequencing platform. Class I and class II HLA loci were covered by the typing at four-digit resolution. Typing coverage varied by locus: roughly 620-630 donors for A, B, C, DRB1 and DQB1; roughly 520 for DQA1; more than 600 for DPA1; 450 to 480 for DPB1. Several DR-DQ haplotypes were handled as single units for association and clustering because linkage in the cohort was strong. Across approximately 400 genotyped donors of the cohort, an average of about 220,000 unique TCR beta nucleotide sequences per donor were sequenced, and roughly 20% of those sequences were non-productive. What the research found in general, with its limitations: Assigning TCR associations to individual alleles was difficult when HLA alleles, especially DR and DQ, strongly co-occurred. According to a later analysis, most CMV-associated TCR beta chains appeared to be HLA-restricted, and the HLA associations seemed to be driven largely by CMV exposure. In a later genetic analysis, a missense DCLRE1C variant was associated with V-gene and J-gene trimming of TCR beta chains, and the association was replicated in an independent cohort. Because some donors lacked HLA typing at each locus, the association tests relied only on the typed subset. Cytomegalovirus status was reported to be diagnosed by the classifier with high specificity and sensitivity in both the original and validation cohorts. A cluster of highly shared sequence variants was judged likely to represent a technical artifact of the sequencing pipeline. Across donors, most TCR sequences were observed very rarely, whereas some public TCRs were present in many individuals. The presence/absence analyses assumed that sequencing depth was roughly uniform across donors, and that assumption may not be true. It was suggested by the authors that the approach could potentially be generalized to other disease states and immunological phenotypes. Broadly in line with IMGT annotations, most TCR beta V segments showed up in productive rearrangements about 90% or about 30% of the time in an earlier analysis of 450 to 750 of the donors. A further reported finding was that TCR beta sequences accurately predicted the HLA-A and HLA-B alleles for most subjects in the first cohort. Specific HLA alleles were associated with 15,000 to 20,000 TCR beta sequences at a false discovery rate of 0.05 in a later analysis. In a later analysis, HLA-associated TCR beta chains were found to be more clonally expanded and to have lower generation probabilities than equally common non-associated chains. CMV serostatus was the only immune exposure information available for the cohort. Over 15 rarely observed V segments, including chromosome 9 orphons, were excluded from the earlier analysis of several hundred of the donors because counts were too low. In a later analysis, TCR association rates were found to vary across HLA loci, with the most associated TCRs seen for DRB1 alleles and the fewest for HLA-C alleles. A total of fewer than 200 TCR beta chains were listed by the study as associated with cytomegalovirus. In a later genetic analysis, fewer N-insertions in productive TCRs were reported among donors in an Asian-associated ancestry cluster than the roughly 700-donor mean. A later analysis reported that several top co-occurrence clusters appeared linked to parvovirus B19, influenza, CMV and Epstein-Barr virus. The cohort was sequenced for TCR beta chains only, and without alpha or paired-chain data the features that could be detected were limited. A few of the identified cytomegalovirus-associated TCR beta chains were confirmed in vitro to be specific for cytomegalovirus antigens. Correlated functional status among segregating V segments might be attributable to linkage disequilibrium, but an unknown experimental factor could not be ruled out.

In total, roughly 710 healthy bone marrow donors made up the cohort. At the time of sampling, all cohort members were nominally healthy, though unrecorded immune exposures were likely present. The donor was CMV seropositive and was included in the group of 250 to 300 seropositive cohort members. Each donor provided a peripheral blood sample, and peripheral blood mononuclear cells were used for TCR beta sequencing. The Qiagen DNeasy Blood Extraction Kit was used to extract genomic DNA from the blood cell samples. This clone was seen a few times. Its antigen is currently not known. It has no much larger one-base neighbor in the sample; base qualities were not kept. Libraries were made using the immunoSEQ multiplex PCR assay. For the multiplex PCR, a mixture combining 60 forward primers for TCR Vbeta segments and 13 reverse primers for TCR Jbeta segments was used. The CDR3 region of rearranged TCR beta genes was amplified from genomic DNA by a multiplex PCR assay. On the Illumina HiSeq System, the amplified TCR beta libraries were sequenced as 87-base-pair reads. Per the source publication's procedure: Across the 500 to 750 repertoires, a later analysis counted 78 million or so unique TCR beta chains, roughly 11 million of which were shared by at least two donors. Raw reads were error-corrected and collapsed into unique sequences by a nearest-neighbor algorithm in which closely related sequences were merged to remove PCR and sequencing errors. V, D and J gene segments were assigned by aligning CDR3 sequences to IMGT reference sequences. For a sequence to be retained, a match of at least six nucleotides to both a V gene segment and a J gene segment was required. Rearrangements were called productive when the CDR3 lacked stop codons and stayed in frame with V and J; all others were non-productive. Following IMGT convention, CDR3 was defined as the stretch from the second conserved V-encoded cysteine up to the conserved J-encoded phenylalanine. The earlier analysis of about 590 of the donors excluded sequences that lacked an unambiguous match to a single V gene segment. An earlier analysis of fewer than 650 of the donors classified V segments as functional when productive rearrangements were above 56.7% and as segregating when the standard deviation between donors was above 5%. A statistical classification framework was built to diagnose cytomegalovirus status from the catalog of TCR beta chain sequences. In a later analysis, TCR nucleotide sequences were compared against IMGT/GENE-DB human TR gene sequences so that V and J genes could be assigned. In a later analysis, CDR3 sequences and most-parsimonious VDJ recombination scenarios were assigned using the TCRdist pipeline. A later analysis defined each TCR beta chain by its CDR3 amino acid sequence plus V-gene family, and excluded reads lacking a unique V-gene family. As a way to deal with suspected cross-contamination and a sequencing artifact, a later analysis dropped under 600 nucleotide sequences that were highly shared and had low generation probability. A later analysis calculated a clonal expansion index for each public chain from normalized within-repertoire ranks of inferred template counts. A later analysis computed generation probabilities with a VDJ recombination model fitted to out-of-frame rearrangements, and checked the results against IGoR. A later analysis scored TCR-TCR, TCR-HLA and TCR-CMV co-occurrence with hypergeometric tests, applying a repertoire-size bias correction to TCR pairs. False discovery rates were estimated in a later analysis by permuting HLA or CMV assignments 20 times. In a later analysis, co-occurring TCRs were grouped with DBSCAN, and TCRdist sequence similarity was added when clustering was performed within HLA-allele-positive subsets. Co-occurrence clustering excluded repertoires with fewer than 30,000 or more than 120,000 public chains, plus five with anomalous nucleotide sharing. In its TCRdb copy, this immuneACCESS table keeps in-frame sequences only and misses some clones. Where compared with another copy, unresolved V genes explain less than half of these, and the others have no known cause. V, J and clone size reflect that table, while D and trimming were determined from the DNA. The sample has about 140,000 clones on record, approximately 80% of them singletons. Around 9.7% of the sample is taken by the ten largest.

Sequencing input: PBMCs. The TCR comes from a woman between 55 and 75 years old in good health and CMV-seropositive.

The CDR3 corresponds to CASRVGQGLNQPQHF. The DNA is as follows: TGTGCCAGCAGAGTGGGACAGGGGCTCAATCAGCCCCAGCATTTT. The chain is encoded by TRBV2 joined to TRBJ1-5; 10 of the junction bases match TRBD1. Clipping removes 6 bases from V and 3 bases from J, with 5 as the unmatched junction base count. The CDR3 runs 15 residues from the cysteine to the phenylalanine. The entry retains the CDR3 DNA only, 45 bases that are in frame from base 1. The germline V gene supplies CDR1 SNHLY and CDR2 FYNNEI.